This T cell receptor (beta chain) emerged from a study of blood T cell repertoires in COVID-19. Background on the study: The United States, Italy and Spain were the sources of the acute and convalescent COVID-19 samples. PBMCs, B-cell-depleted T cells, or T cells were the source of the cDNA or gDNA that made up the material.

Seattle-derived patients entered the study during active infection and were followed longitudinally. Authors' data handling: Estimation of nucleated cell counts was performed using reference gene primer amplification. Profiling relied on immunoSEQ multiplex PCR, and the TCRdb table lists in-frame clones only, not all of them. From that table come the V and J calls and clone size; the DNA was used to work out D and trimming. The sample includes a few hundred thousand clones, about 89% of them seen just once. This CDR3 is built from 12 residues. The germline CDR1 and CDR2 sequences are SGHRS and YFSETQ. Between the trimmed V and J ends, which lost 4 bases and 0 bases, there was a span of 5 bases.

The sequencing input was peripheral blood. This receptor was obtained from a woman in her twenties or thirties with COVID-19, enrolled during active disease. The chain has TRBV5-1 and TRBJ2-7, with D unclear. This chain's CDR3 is CASSLPSYEQYF. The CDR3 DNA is TGCGCCAGCAGCCTCCCCTCCTACGAGCAGTACTTC.